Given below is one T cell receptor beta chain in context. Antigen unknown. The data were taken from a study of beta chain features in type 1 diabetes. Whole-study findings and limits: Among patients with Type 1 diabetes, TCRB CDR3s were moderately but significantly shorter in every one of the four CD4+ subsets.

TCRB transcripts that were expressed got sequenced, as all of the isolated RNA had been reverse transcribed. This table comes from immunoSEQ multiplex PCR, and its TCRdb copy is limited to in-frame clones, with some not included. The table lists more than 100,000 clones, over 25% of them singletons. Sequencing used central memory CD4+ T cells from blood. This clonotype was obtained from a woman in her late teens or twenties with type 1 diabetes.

The CDR3, as DNA: TGTGCCAGTAGTTCTTTGGGACAGAACACTGAAGCTTTCTTT. Its translation: CASSSLGQNTEAFF. The chain has TRBV19 and TRBJ1-1, with D possibly TRBD1 on 6 matching bases. This CDR3 region has 14 residues. V was cut by 5 bases and J by 1 base, with 11 bases left in between. Germline V CDR1 and CDR2: LNHDA, SQIVND (reference sequence).